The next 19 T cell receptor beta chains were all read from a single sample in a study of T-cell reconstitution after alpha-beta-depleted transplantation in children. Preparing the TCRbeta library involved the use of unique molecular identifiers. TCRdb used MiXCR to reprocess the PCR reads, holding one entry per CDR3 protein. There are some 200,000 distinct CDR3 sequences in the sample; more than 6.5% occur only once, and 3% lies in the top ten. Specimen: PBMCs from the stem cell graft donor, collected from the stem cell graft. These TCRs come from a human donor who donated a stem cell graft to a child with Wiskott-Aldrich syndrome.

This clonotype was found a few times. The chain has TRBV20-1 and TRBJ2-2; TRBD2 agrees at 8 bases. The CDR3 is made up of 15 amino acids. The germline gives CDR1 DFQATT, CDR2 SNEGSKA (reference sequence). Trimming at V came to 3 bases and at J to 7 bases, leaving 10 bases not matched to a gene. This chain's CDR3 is CSASFAGGSGGELFF. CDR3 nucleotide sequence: TGCAGTGCTAGTTTCGCGGGAGGATCTGGCGGGGAGCTGTTTTTT.

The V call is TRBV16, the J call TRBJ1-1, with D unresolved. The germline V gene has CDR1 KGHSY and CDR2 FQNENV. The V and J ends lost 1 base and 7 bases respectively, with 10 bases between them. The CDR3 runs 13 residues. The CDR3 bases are TGTGCCAGCAGCCAATTTCCGGCGAGTGAAGCTTTCTTT. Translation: CASSQFPASEAFF. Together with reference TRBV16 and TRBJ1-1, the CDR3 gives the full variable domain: GEEVAQTPKHLVRGEGQKAKLYCAPIKGHSYVFWYQQVLKNEFKFLISFQNENVFDETGMPKERFSAKCLPNSPCSLEIQATKLEDSAVYFCASSQFPASEAFFGQGTRLTVV.

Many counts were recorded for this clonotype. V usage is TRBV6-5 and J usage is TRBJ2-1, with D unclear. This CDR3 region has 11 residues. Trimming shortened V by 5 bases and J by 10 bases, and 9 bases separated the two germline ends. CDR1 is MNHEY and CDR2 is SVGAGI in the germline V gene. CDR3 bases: TGTGCCAGCAGTACGAAATGGGAGCAGTTCTTC. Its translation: CASSTKWEQFF.

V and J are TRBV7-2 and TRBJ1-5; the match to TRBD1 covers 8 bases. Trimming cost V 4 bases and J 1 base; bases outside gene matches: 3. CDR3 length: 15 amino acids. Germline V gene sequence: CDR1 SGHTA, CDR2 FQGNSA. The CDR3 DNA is TGTGCCAGCAGCTCGTGGACAGGGAGCAATCAGCCCCAGCATTTT. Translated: CASSSWTGSNQPQHF.

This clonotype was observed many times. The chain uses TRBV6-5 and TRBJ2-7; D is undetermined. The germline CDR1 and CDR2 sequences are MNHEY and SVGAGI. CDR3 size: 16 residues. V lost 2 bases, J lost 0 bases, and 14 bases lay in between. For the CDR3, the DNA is TGTGCCAGCAGTTACGGCCCACCCCTAACCTCCTACGAGCAGTACTTC. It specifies CASSYGPPLTSYEQYF.

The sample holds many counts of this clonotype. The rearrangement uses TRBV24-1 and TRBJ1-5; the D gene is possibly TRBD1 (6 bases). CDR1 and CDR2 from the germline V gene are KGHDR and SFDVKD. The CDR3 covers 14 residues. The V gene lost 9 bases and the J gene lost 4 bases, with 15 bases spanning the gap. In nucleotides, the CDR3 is TGTGCCACCGGGGAAAGGGACACTAATCAGCCCCAGCATTTT. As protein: CATGERDTNQPQHF.

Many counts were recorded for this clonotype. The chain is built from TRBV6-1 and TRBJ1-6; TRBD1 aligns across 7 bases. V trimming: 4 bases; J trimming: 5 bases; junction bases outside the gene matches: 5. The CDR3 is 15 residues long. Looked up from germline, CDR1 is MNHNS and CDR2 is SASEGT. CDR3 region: CASSGGQRNNSPLHF. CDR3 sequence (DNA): TGTGCCAGCAGTGGGGGACAGAGAAATAATTCACCCCTCCACTTT.

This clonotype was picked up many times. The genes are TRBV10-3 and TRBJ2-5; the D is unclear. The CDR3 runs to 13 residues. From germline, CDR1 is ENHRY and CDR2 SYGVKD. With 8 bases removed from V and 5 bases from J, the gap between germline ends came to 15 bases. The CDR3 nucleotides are TGTGCCATCGCATCCCAGCTTGGCGAGACCCAGTACTTC. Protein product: CAIASQLGETQYF.

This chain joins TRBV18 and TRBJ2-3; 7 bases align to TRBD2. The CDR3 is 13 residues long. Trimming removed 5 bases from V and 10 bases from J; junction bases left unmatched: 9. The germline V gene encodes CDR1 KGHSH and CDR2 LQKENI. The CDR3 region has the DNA TGTGCCAGCTCAACACAAGGACTAGGTGCGCAGTATTTT. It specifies CASSTQGLGAQYF.

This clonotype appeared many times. The CDR3 sequence: CASSYGPSTEAFF. In DNA form, the CDR3 reads TGTGCCAGCAGTTACGGACCGAGCACTGAAGCTTTCTTT. The rearrangement joins TRBV6-5 to TRBJ1-1; D is ambiguous. This CDR3 contains 13 residues. The germline CDR1 and CDR2 sequences are MNHEY and SVGAGI. Trimming stripped 2 bases from V and 4 bases from J, with 8 bases between.

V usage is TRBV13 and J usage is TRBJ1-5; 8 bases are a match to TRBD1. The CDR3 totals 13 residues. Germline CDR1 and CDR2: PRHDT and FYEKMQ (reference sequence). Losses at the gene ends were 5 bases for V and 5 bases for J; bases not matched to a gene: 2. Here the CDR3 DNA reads TGTGCCAGCAGCGCGGACAGGGATCAGCCCCAGCATTTT. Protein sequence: CASSADRDQPQHF.

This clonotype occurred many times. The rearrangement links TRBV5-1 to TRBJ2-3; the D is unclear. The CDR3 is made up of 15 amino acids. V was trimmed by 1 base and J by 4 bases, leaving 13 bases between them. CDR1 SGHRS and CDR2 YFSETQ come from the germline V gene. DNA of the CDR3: TGCGCCAGCAGCTTGAATATTCCTGCGGCAGATACGCAGTATTTT. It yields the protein CASSLNIPAADTQYF.

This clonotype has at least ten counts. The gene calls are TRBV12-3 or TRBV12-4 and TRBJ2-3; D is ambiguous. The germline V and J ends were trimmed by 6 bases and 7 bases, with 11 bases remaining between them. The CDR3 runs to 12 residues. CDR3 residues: CASRRPSNTQYF. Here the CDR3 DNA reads TGTGCCAGCAGACGACCCTCAAATACGCAGTATTTT.

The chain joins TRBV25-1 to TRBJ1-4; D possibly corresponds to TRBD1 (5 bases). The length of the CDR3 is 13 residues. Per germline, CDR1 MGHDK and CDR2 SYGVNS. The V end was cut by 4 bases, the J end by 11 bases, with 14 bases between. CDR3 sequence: CASSAVGPGKLFF. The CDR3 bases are TGTGCCAGCAGTGCCGTGGGACCGGGGAAACTGTTTTTT.

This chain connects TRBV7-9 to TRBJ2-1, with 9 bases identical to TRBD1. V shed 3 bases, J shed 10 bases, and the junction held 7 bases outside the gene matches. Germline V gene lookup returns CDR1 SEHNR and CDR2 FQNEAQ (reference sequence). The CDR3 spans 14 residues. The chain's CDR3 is CASSLGQGLLEQFF. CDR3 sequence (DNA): TGTGCCAGCAGCTTGGGACAGGGCTTGCTCGAGCAGTTCTTC. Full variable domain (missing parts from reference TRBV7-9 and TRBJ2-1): DTGVSQNPRHKITKRGQNVTFRCDPISEHNRLYWYRQTLGQGPEFLTYFQNEAQLEKSRLLSDRFSAERPKGSFSTLEIQRTEQGDSAMYLCASSLGQGLLEQFFGPGTRLTVL.

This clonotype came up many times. As DNA, the CDR3 is TGTGCCAGTTGGCGACAGGGTAACTATGGCTACACCTTC. Protein product: CASWRQGNYGYTF. The chain employs TRBV28 and TRBJ1-2, with 7 positions matching TRBD1. This CDR3 contains 13 residues. V lost 9 bases, J lost 1 base, and 5 bases stayed unmatched. CDR1 and CDR2 from the germline V gene are MDHEN and SYDVKM.

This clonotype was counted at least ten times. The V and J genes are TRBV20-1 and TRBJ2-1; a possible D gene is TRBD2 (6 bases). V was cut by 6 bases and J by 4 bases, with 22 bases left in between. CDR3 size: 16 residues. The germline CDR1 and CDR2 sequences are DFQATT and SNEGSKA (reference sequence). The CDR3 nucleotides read TGCAGTGCCGGACCCCCGCTGGCGGGGTTTTACAATGAGCAGTTCTTC. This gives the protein CSAGPPLAGFYNEQFF.

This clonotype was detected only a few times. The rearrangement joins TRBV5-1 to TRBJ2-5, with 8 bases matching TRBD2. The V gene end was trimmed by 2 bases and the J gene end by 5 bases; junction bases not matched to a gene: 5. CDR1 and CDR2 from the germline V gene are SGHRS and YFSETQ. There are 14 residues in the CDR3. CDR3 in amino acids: CASSLQSGSETQYF. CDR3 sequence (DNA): TGCGCCAGCAGCTTACAGAGCGGGAGTGAGACCCAGTACTTC.

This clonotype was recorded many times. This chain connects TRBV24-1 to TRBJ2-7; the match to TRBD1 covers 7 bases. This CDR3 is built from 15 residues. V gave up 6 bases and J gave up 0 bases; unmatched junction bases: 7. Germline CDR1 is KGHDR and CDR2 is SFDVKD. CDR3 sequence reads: CATSPTGVSSYEQYF. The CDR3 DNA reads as TGTGCCACCAGTCCCACAGGGGTAAGCTCCTACGAGCAGTACTTC.